Listed below are T cell receptor beta chains from one sample, sequenced in a study of cytomegalovirus exposure and HLA in healthy donors. Sequenced by immunoSEQ multiplex PCR; TCRdb stores in-frame clones only, minus some. This sample has more than 95,000 clones, with approximately 78% found just once. Sample: PBMCs. The receptors derive from a woman between 40 and 50 years old in good health and CMV-seronegative. CDR3s include the opening cysteine and the closing phenylalanine or tryptophan. The D gene is left open where the match is weak. Not all rows give a size; the values are once, few, many and, for expanded clones, a class.

d_gene,j_gene,abundance,v_gene,CDR3nt,CDR3aa
NA,TRBJ1-2,NA,TRBV28,TGTGCCAGCAGTTTTGCCCTTCTCGGCTATGGCTACACCTTC,CASSFALLGYGYTF
TRBD1,TRBJ1-5,NA,TRBV4-1,TGCGCCAGCAGCCGTCGAGGGGGCGATCAGCCCCAGCATTTT,CASSRRGGDQPQHF
TRBD1,TRBJ1-1,NA,TRBV4-3,TGCGCCAGCAGCCTAACCGGGACAGAAGGTAGCATGAACACTGAAGCTTTCTTT,CASSLTGTEGSMNTEAFF
NA,TRBJ1-5,NA,TRBV6-6,TGTGCCAGCGGCGCCCCCAGGACAGAACATCAGCCCCAGCATTTT,CASGAPRTEHQPQHF
NA,TRBJ1-1,NA,TRBV4-1,TGCGCCAGCAGCCAAGAACAGGGAATGAACACTGAAGCTTTCTTT,CASSQEQGMNTEAFF
TRBD1,TRBJ1-1,NA,TRBV5-8,TGTGCCAGCACCGTTGAAGGACAGGGATCGAACACTGAAGCTTTCTTT,CASTVEGQGSNTEAFF
NA,TRBJ2-2,NA,TRBV28,TGTGCCAGCGGCCCAGGGGTTCGGCTGTTTTTT,CASGPGVRLFF
NA,TRBJ2-1,once,TRBV9,TGTGCCAGCAGCACGGGACTCGTTTACAATGAGCAGTTCTTC,CASSTGLVYNEQFF
NA,TRBJ1-1,NA,TRBV5-6,TGTGCCAGCAGCCGAGACGCGGGGGTTATCCCCACTGAAGCTTTCTTT,CASSRDAGVIPTEAFF
TRBD1,TRBJ1-5,NA,TRBV29-1,TGCAGCGTTAGTAGCGGGACAGGGGTTTCCCAGCCCCAGCATTTT,CSVSSGTGVSQPQHF
NA,TRBJ1-2,NA,TRBV19,TGTGCCAGTACCTGGGGGCCCTACGGCTACACCTTC,CASTWGPYGYTF